This T cell receptor (beta chain) was sequenced in a study of T cells after yellow fever vaccination. Concerning this clonotype: Its antigen is as yet unknown.

They built TCR cDNA with 5'RACE template switching, a step that put in a universal primer site and UMIs. Each CDR3 protein gets one entry after TCRdb re-called the 5' RACE reads with MiXCR. The sample contains 200,000 to 250,000 distinct CDR3 sequences, under 3.5% of which appear only once. General study points: Among all clonotypes, a small share was observed in both CD4 and CD8 compartments. A large majority of primary-vaccination clones showed up again after the booster (approximately 96% CD4, roughly 88% CD8). Compared with primary, the secondary response was weaker and peaked at day 5, not 15.

The origin of this receptor is a young man who received the YFV17D yellow fever vaccine. The material was CD4+ T cells sorted from PBMCs, obtained 10 days after the yellow fever booster vaccination.

The CDR3 DNA is TGCAGTGCCCGACCTCGTCTAAGACGTCCCGGCTCCTACAATGAGCAGTTCTTC. This gives the protein CSARPRLRRPGSYNEQFF. This chain connects TRBV20-1 to TRBJ2-1, with D hard to call. Germline CDR1 is DFQATT and CDR2 is SNEGSKA (reference sequence). V was cut by 6 bases and J by 0 bases, with 24 bases left in between. The CDR3 has 18 residues.